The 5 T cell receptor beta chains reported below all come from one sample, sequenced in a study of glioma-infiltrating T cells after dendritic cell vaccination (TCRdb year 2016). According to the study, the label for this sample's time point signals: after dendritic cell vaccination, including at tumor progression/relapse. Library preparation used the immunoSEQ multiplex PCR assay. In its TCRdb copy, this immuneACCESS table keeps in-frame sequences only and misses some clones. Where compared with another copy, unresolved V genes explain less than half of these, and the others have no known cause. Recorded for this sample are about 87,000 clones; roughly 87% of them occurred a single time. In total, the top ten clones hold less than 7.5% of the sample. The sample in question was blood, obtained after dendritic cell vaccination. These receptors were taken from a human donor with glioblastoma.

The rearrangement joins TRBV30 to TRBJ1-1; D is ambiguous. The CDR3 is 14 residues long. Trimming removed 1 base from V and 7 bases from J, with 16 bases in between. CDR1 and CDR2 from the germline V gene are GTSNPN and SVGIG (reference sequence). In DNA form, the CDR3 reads TGTGCCTGGAGTGACCTCGAGCCGTTAAATGAAGCTTTCTTT. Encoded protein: CAWSDLEPLNEAFF.

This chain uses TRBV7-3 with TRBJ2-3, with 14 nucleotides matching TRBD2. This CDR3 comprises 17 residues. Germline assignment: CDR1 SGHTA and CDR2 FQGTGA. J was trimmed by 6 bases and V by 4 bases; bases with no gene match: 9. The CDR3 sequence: CASSSSGLAGDTDTQYF. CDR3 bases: TGTGCCAGCAGCTCCTCGGGACTAGCGGGGGATACGGATACGCAGTATTTT.

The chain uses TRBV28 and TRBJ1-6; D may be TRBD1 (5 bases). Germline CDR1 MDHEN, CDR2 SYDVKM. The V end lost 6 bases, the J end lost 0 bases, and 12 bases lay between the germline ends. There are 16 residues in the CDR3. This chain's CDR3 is CASSPRGISYNSPLHF. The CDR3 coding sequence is TGTGCCAGCAGCCCTCGGGGGATCTCCTATAATTCACCCCTCCACTTT. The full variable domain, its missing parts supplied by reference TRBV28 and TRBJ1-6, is DVKVTQSSRYLVKRTGEKVFLECVQDMDHENMFWYRQDPGLGLRLIYFSYDVKMKEKGDIPEGYSVSREKKERFSLILESASTNQTSMYLCASSPRGISYNSPLHFGNGTRLTVT.

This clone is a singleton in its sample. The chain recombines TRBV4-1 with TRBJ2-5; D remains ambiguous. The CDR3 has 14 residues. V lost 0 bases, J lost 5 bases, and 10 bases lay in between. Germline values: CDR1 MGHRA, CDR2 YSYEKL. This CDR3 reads CASSQEEIRETQYF. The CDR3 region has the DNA TGCGCCAGCAGCCAAGAAGAGATCCGGGAGACCCAGTACTTC.

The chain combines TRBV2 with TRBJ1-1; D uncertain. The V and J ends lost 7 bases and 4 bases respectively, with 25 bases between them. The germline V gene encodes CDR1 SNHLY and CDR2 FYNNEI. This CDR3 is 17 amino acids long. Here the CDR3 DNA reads TGTGCCAGCATTTTCGACGGGAGCGTGGGTAGGAGCACTGAAGCTTTCTTT. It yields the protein CASIFDGSVGRSTEAFF.